Shown below are 30 T cell receptor beta chains from a single sample sequenced in a study of blood T cell repertoires in COVID-19. TCRdb's table, derived via immunoSEQ multiplex PCR, lists solely in-frame clones and lacks some. The sample shows approximately 200,000 clones, about 85% of them seen only once. Input material: peripheral blood. All receptors derive from a woman aged 60-70 years who had recovered from COVID-19.

J is TRBJ1-6 and V is TRBV5-8; TRBD1 is a possible D gene (6 bases). This CDR3 has 15 residues. Germline CDR1 SGHTS, CDR2 YDEGEE. V lost 4 bases and J 5 bases, leaving 13 bases between the germline ends. For the CDR3, the DNA is TGTGCCAGCAGCAAACAGGGTAACCATAATTCACCCCTCCACTTT. This codes for CASSKQGNHNSPLHF.

The J gene is TRBJ2-4, the V gene TRBV18; 7 bases fit TRBD1. This CDR3 region has 13 residues. The V segment lost 3 bases and the J segment 4 bases; nucleotides outside the gene matches: 0. Germline V gene lookup returns CDR1 KGHSH and CDR2 LQKENI. The CDR3 DNA is TGTGCCAGCTCACCGGGACAGAAAAACATTCAGTACTTC. It is translated as CASSPGQKNIQYF.

The chain links TRBV5-4 to TRBJ1-2, with D perhaps TRBD1 (5 bases). Germline V gene data show CDR1 as SGHNT and CDR2 as YYREEE (reference sequence). This CDR3 is 14 amino acids long. V lost 4 bases and J lost 2, with 12 bases in between. CDR3 bases: TGTGCCAGCAGCCCGGACGGACAAAACTATGGCTACACCTTC. Translated: CASSPDGQNYGYTF.

In the case of this clone: Other DNA sequences from this sample encode an identical CDR3 as well. This sequence joins TRBV6-2 or TRBV6-3 and TRBJ2-7; D ambiguous. Germline V gene sequence: CDR1 MNHEY, CDR2 SVGEGT. V lost 5 bases, J lost 4 bases, and 6 bases lay in between. The CDR3 runs to 11 residues. The CDR3 is CASSRSYEQYF. CDR3 sequence (DNA): TGTGCCAGCAGTCGCAGTTACGAGCAGTACTTC.

The CDR3 sequence: CASGSTPGTVSGNTIYF. For the CDR3, the DNA is TGTGCTAGTGGTTCTACCCCCGGGACAGTCTCTGGAAACACCATATATTTT. J is TRBJ1-3 and V is TRBV12-5; 7 nucleotides agree with TRBD1. Per germline, CDR1 LGHNT and CDR2 FRNRAP. V shed 4 bases and J 0 bases; nucleotides not matched to a gene: 9. CDR3 length: 17 residues.

V is TRBV5-6 and J is TRBJ1-4; D remains ambiguous. Germline V gives CDR1 SGHDT, CDR2 YYEEEE. V shed 6 bases and J shed 5 bases, with 20 bases lying between them. CDR3 length equals 16 residues. The chain's CDR3 is CASTTRYGVSNEKLFF. In DNA form, the CDR3 reads TGTGCCAGCACCACCCGTTACGGGGTTTCAAATGAAAAACTGTTTTTT. Drawing the rest from reference TRBV5-6 and TRBJ1-4, the complete variable domain is DAGVTQSPTHLIKTRGQQVTLRCSPKSGHDTVSWYQQALGQGPQFIFQYYEEEERQRGNFPDRFSGHQFPNYSSELNVNALLLGDSALYLCASTTRYGVSNEKLFFGSGTQLSVL.

This chain connects TRBV30 to TRBJ2-7; D is unclear. CDR1 and CDR2 from the germline V gene are GTSNPN and SVGIG (reference sequence). This CDR3 contains 15 residues. V lost 3 bases and J lost 3, with 18 bases in between. DNA of the CDR3: TGTGCCTGGAGGGTTAAAAGTATTAAGCTCTACGAGCAGTACTTC. Protein product: CAWRVKSIKLYEQYF.

V gene TRBV4-1 combines with J gene TRBJ1-1, with a weak D call TRBD1 (5 bases). This CDR3 region has 16 residues. CDR1 and CDR2 from the germline V gene are MGHRA and YSYEKL. Trimming left V 2 bases short and J 4 bases short, with 17 bases between. Written as DNA, the CDR3 is TGCGCCAGCAGCCAAAGAAGTGGGGCACTGAGCACTGAAGCTTTCTTT. Translated, it gives CASSQRSGALSTEAFF.

The table lists this clone with a count of one. The chain couples TRBV4-1 to TRBJ2-1; 7 nucleotides line up with TRBD1. J was trimmed by 4 bases and V by 4 bases; bases with no gene match: 10. CDR1 is MGHRA and CDR2 is YSYEKL in the germline V gene. The CDR3 has 16 amino acids. CDR3 DNA sequence: TGCGCCAGCAGCCCCCCGGGACAGAGTCGGTACAATGAGCAGTTCTTC. It yields the protein CASSPPGQSRYNEQFF.

The chain links TRBV12-3 or TRBV12-4 to TRBJ2-1, with 8 bases fitting TRBD2. With 4 bases clipped from V and 9 bases from J, the junction kept 5 bases outside the gene matches. The CDR3 is 13 residues long. Here the CDR3 reads CASSSRLAGEQFF. DNA for the CDR3: TGTGCCAGCAGTTCCCGTCTAGCGGGTGAGCAGTTCTTC.

CDR3 region: CASSGQGDGYGYTF. CDR3 sequence (DNA): TGTGCCAGCAGTGGACAGGGGGATGGCTATGGCTACACCTTC. The V gene is TRBV2, the J gene TRBJ1-2; 9 bases line up with TRBD1. The germline CDR1 and CDR2 sequences are SNHLY and FYNNEI. This CDR3 has 14 residues. The V and J ends lost 4 bases and 4 bases, in that order; junction bases with no gene match: 4.

This clone was picked up one time. V usage is TRBV19 and J usage is TRBJ2-7, with a tentative D call TRBD2 (6 bases). V lost 8 bases to trimming and J lost 4 bases, with 15 bases between them. This CDR3 contains 13 residues. Germline values: CDR1 LNHDA, CDR2 SQIVND (reference sequence). The DNA of the CDR3 is TGTGCCAGTCATTTGTTCGGGAGATACGAGCAGTACTTC. Translated: CASHLFGRYEQYF.

The chain recombines TRBV29-1 with TRBJ2-7, with 12 bases fitting TRBD2. Trimming removed 6 bases from V and 3 bases from J; junction bases left unmatched: 9. The CDR3 totals 15 residues. Looked up from germline, CDR1 is SQVTM and CDR2 is ANQGSEA. This chain's CDR3 is CSVQTSGGINYEQYF. CDR3 DNA sequence: TGCAGCGTGCAGACTAGCGGGGGAATTAACTACGAGCAGTACTTC.

As regards this clone: This sample also contains other DNA sequences that code for the same CDR3. The CDR3: CASSFSLNTEAFF. Here the CDR3 DNA reads TGTGCCAGCAGTTTCTCCCTCAACACTGAAGCTTTCTTT. This rearrangement joins TRBV12-3 or TRBV12-4 to TRBJ1-1; D not certain. V was cut by 3 bases and J by 2 bases, with 7 bases left in between. The CDR3 is 13 amino acids.

The rearrangement joins TRBV12-3 or TRBV12-4 to TRBJ2-1; weak D call: TRBD2 (5 bases). V lost 2 bases to trimming and J lost 9 bases, with 8 bases between them. The CDR3 covers 12 residues. Written as DNA, the CDR3 is TGTGCCAGCAGTTTACCCGGAGGTGAGCAGTTCTTC. The encoded protein is CASSLPGGEQFF.

J is TRBJ1-2 and V is TRBV2; 12 bases fit TRBD1. The V gene end was trimmed by 6 bases and the J gene end by 4 bases; junction bases not matched to a gene: 12. Germline CDR1 SNHLY, CDR2 FYNNEI. This CDR3 has 17 amino acids. The CDR3 reads CASSPPGTGGSGYGYTF. CDR3 DNA sequence: TGTGCCAGCAGCCCTCCCGGGACAGGGGGCTCGGGCTATGGCTACACCTTC.

The chain recombines TRBV3-1 (or the pseudogene TRBV3-2) with TRBJ2-1; 10 bases are shared with TRBD2. The CDR3 spans 17 residues. In germline, CDR1 is LGHDT, CDR2 YNNKEL (reference sequence). Germline trimming cut 2 bases from V and 5 bases from J; bases unmatched to any gene: 9. The CDR3: CASSQFLAGALNNEQFF. CDR3 nucleotide sequence: TGTGCCAGCAGCCAATTCCTAGCGGGGGCTTTGAACAATGAGCAGTTCTTC.

The V gene is TRBV27, the J gene TRBJ1-2; D gene ambiguous. The CDR3 has 15 amino acids. Per the germline V gene, CDR1 is MNHEY and CDR2 is SMNVEV (reference sequence). The ends were cut back, 4 bases at V and 4 bases at J, with 16 bases in the middle. In nucleotides, the CDR3 is TGTGCCAGCAGTTCCTCGGGAGGGATGGGCTATGGCTACACCTTC. Protein: CASSSSGGMGYGYTF.

The genes are TRBV6-6 and TRBJ2-7; 7 bases match TRBD2. V was clipped by 7 bases and J by 0 bases; unmatched bases: 6. The CDR3 is 14 amino acids. CDR1 MNHNY and CDR2 SVGAGI come from the germline V gene (reference sequence). The CDR3 sequence: CASTEGTNSYEQYF. The DNA of the CDR3 is TGTGCCAGCACCGAAGGGACTAACTCCTACGAGCAGTACTTC.

This clone appeared a single time. The chain carries TRBV6-2 or TRBV6-3 and TRBJ2-2; the match to TRBD2 covers 9 bases. This CDR3 spans 16 amino acids. V lost 2 bases and J lost 6; bases outside the gene matches: 7. Germline CDR1 reads MNHEY; CDR2 reads SVGEGT. CDR3 protein: CASSYPLAGSSGELFF. Here the CDR3 DNA reads TGTGCCAGCAGTTACCCGCTAGCGGGGTCGTCCGGGGAGCTGTTTTTT.

J is TRBJ2-7 and V is TRBV3-1 (or the pseudogene TRBV3-2), with TRBD2 as a possible D gene (7 bases). Trimming removed 1 base from V and 6 bases from J, with 19 bases in between. CDR1 and CDR2 (germline): LGHDT, YNNKEL (reference sequence). The CDR3 spans 16 residues. The CDR3 DNA sequence: TGTGCCAGCAGCCAAGGAGGTGATGCAGGGGAGGGCGAGCAGTACTTC. This gives the protein CASSQGGDAGEGEQYF.

The V gene is TRBV19, the J gene TRBJ2-2, with 9 bases lining up with TRBD1. The length of the CDR3 is 18 residues. The germline V gene has CDR1 LNHDA and CDR2 SQIVND (reference sequence). The V gene end was trimmed by 2 bases and the J gene end by 5 bases; junction bases not matched to a gene: 12. The CDR3 region is CASSITWDRALGTGELFF. As DNA, the CDR3 is TGTGCCAGTAGTATAACATGGGACAGGGCCCTTGGAACCGGGGAGCTGTTTTTT.

The V gene is TRBV12-3 or TRBV12-4, the J gene TRBJ2-1; tentative D call: TRBD1 (5 bases). Trimming left V 5 bases short and J 7 bases short, with 9 bases between. The CDR3 is 12 residues long. DNA for the CDR3: TGTGCCAGCAGTATACCAGGGAATGAGCAGTTCTTC. Translation gives CASSIPGNEQFF.

V usage is TRBV9 and J usage is TRBJ2-6; TRBD2 matches at 11 bases. With 2 bases clipped from V and 0 bases from J, the junction kept 7 bases outside the gene matches. There are 19 residues in the CDR3. Germline V CDR1 and CDR2: SGDLS, YYNGEE. This CDR3 reads CASSVGTSGYSSGANVLTF. DNA for the CDR3: TGTGCCAGCAGCGTCGGGACTAGCGGATACTCCTCTGGGGCCAACGTCCTGACTTTC.

The rearrangement uses TRBV5-4 and TRBJ1-1; D is unclear. Germline V CDR1 and CDR2: SGHNT, YYREEE (reference sequence). Trimming pared 0 bases from V and 4 bases from J, leaving 13 bases between. The CDR3 contains 15 residues. CDR3 sequence (DNA): TGTGCCAGCAGCTTGGGAGTCGCGGAAGGCACTGAAGCTTTCTTT. Amino acids: CASSLGVAEGTEAFF.

This clone was seen only a few times. The genes are TRBV7-9 and TRBJ1-6; D not certain. This CDR3 has 14 residues. V shed 5 bases and J shed 4 bases, with 9 bases lying between them. The germline CDR1 and CDR2 sequences are SEHNR and FQNEAQ (reference sequence). CDR3 region: CASSGEQYNSPLHF. The CDR3 DNA is TGTGCCAGCAGCGGGGAGCAATATAATTCACCCCTCCACTTT.

This chain's CDR3 is CASSRDRVGPQHF. The CDR3 coding sequence is TGTGCCAGCAGTAGGGACAGGGTGGGGCCCCAGCATTTT. The V gene is TRBV12-3 or TRBV12-4, the J gene TRBJ1-5, with 9 bases that match TRBD1. CDR3 length: 13 residues. V shed 5 bases and J 9 bases; nucleotides not matched to a gene: 5.

The rearrangement joins TRBV18 to TRBJ1-2; 7 nucleotides match TRBD1. This CDR3 is 15 amino acids long. With 2 bases clipped from V and 4 bases from J, the junction kept 7 bases outside the gene matches. CDR1 is KGHSH and CDR2 is LQKENI in the germline V gene. CDR3 sequence: CASSPSTGSGYGYTF. The CDR3 nucleotides are TGTGCCAGCTCACCATCGACAGGGAGCGGCTATGGCTACACCTTC.

V is TRBV11-2 and J is TRBJ2-5; D unclear. Germline CDR1 reads SGHAT; CDR2 reads FQNNGV. V lost 1 base, J lost 3 bases, and 9 bases lay in between. The CDR3 sequence is 14 residues long. The CDR3 region is CASSLVRGKETQYF. The CDR3 DNA is TGTGCCAGCAGCTTAGTTCGCGGAAAAGAGACCCAGTACTTC.

The chain has TRBV2 and TRBJ2-1; 8 bases agree with TRBD2. With 7 bases clipped from V and 0 bases from J, the junction kept 5 bases outside the gene matches. CDR1 is SNHLY and CDR2 is FYNNEI in the germline V gene. The CDR3 length is 15 residues. The CDR3 bases are TGTGCCAGCAATGAGCGGGGGAGCTCCTACAATGAGCAGTTCTTC. As protein: CASNERGSSYNEQFF. The full variable domain, its missing parts supplied by reference TRBV2 and TRBJ2-1, is EPEVTQTPSHQVTQMGQEVILRCVPISNHLYFYWYRQILGQKVEFLVSFYNNEISEKSEIFDDQFSVERPDGSNFTLKIRSTKLEDSAMYFCASNERGSSYNEQFFGPGTRLTVL.